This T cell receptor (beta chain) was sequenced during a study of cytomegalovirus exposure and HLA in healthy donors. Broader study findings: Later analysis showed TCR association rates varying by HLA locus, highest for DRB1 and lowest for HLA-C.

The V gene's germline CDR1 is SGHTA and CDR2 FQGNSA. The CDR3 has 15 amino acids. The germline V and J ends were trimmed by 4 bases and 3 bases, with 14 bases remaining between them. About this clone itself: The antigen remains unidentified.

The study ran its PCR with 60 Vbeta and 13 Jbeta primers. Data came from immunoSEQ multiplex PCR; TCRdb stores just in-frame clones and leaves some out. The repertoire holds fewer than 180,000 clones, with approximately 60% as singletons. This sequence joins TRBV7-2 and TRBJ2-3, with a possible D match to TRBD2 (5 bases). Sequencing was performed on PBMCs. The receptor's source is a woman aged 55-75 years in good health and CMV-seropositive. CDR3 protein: CASSSLGGTTDTQYF. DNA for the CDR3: TGTGCCAGCAGCTCCTTAGGAGGCACGACAGATACGCAGTATTTT.